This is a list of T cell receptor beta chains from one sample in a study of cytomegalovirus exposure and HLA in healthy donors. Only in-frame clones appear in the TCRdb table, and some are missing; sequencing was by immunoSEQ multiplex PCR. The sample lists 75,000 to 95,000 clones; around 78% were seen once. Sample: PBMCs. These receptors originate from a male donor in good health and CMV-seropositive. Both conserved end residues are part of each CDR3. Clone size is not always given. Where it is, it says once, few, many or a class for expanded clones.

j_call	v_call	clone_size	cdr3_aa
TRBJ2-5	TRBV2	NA	CASSEWAALSQYF
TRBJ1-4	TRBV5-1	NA	CASSLGADEKLFF
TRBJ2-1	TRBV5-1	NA	CASSLTSGGAIEQFF
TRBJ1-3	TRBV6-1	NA	CATRPGGEGNTIYF
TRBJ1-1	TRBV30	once	CAWDQGAQTEAFF
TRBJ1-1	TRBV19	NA	CASSRGQGNTEAFF
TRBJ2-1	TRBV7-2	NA	CASSRSGGNYNEQFF
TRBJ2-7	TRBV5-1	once	CASSLGPGQGGYEQYF
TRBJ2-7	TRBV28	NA	CASRGGVFRSEQYF
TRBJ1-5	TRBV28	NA	CASTETPGNPIQPQHF
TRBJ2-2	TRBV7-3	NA	CASSRGTSGGTWINTGELFF
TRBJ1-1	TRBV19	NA	CASSSGGMNTEAFF
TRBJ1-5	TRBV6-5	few	CASSPSGGANQPQHF
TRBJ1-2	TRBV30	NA	CAPRGNGYTF
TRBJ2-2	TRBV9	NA	CASSELGLAVTGELFF
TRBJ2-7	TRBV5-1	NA	CASSNPGQGAYEQYF
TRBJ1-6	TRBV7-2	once	CASSQGHDASPLHF
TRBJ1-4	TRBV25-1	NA	CASSRGLGNEKLFF
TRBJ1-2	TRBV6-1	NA	CASRFTGQGSYTF
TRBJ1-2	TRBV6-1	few	CASSRTGNGYTF
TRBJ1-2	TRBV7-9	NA	CASSPSGQGPGRYTF
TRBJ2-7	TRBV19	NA	CASSIGTGSSYEQYF
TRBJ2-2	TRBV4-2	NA	CASSQDIWAGTGELFF
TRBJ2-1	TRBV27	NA	CASSLFRRGRSSYNEQFF
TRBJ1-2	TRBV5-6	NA	CASRTTGGYGYTF
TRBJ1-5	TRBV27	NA	CASSPNNQPQHF
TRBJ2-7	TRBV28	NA	CASSNSGNSYEQYF
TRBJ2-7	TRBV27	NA	CASSLKTSGYYEQYF
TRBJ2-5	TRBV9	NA	CASSVDGGGRQETQYF
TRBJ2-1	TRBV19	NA	CASRWTSGANNEQFF
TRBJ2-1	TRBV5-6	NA	CASSLASGRAIGEQFF
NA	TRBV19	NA	CASSTGQGGIYEQYF
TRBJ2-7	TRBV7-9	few	CASSLSQFSVNPYEQYF
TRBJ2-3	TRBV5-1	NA	CASSEEHTDTQYF
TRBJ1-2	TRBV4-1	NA	CASSQVTFDRDYGYTF
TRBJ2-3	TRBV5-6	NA	CASSPAGGIADTQYF
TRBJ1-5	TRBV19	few	CASCRQGIYQPQHF
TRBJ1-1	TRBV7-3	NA	CASSPQPTRNTEAFF
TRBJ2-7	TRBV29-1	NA	CSAGPGSYEQYF
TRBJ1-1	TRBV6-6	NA	CASSRTGASNTEAFF
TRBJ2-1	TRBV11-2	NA	CASGTGTYNEQFF
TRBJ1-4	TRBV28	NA	CASTPFIDEKLFF
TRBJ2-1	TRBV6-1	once	CASRTSAQANEQFF
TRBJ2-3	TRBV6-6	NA	CASTSGSGQNTDTQYF
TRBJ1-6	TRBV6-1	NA	CASSFGSSYNSPLHF
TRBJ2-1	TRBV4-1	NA	CASSQVVGTVFNEQFF
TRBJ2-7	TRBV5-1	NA	CASSPIPTATYEQYF
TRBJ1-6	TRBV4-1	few	CASSQDEDPQYNSPLHF
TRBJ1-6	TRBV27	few	CASRTAGGGLGSPLHF
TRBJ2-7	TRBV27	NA	CASRGRQGNIYEQYF
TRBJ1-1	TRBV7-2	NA	CASSLTFGTEAFF
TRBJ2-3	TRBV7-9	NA	CASSTIGTASTDTQYF
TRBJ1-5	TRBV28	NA	CASSSTGNQPQHF
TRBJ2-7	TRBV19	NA	CASSTDSFANSYEQYF
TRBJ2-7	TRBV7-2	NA	CASSPGGPGEQYF
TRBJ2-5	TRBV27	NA	CASSLSRQGGETQYF
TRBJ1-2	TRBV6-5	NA	CASRYRANYGYTF